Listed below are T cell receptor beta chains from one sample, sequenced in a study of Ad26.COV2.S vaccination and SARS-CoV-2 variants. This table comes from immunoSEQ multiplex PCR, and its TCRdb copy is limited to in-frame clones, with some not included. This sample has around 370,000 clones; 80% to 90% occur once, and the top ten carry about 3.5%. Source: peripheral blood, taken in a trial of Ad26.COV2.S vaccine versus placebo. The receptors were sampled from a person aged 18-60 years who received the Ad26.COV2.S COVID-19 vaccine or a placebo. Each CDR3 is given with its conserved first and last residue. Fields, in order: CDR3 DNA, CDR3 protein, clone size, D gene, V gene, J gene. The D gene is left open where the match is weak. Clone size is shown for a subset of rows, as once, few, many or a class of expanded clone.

TGCGCCAGCAGCCAACCCTACAGGGGGTCGGCAGATACGCAGTATTTT	CASSQPYRGSADTQYF	.	TRBD1	TRBV4-1	TRBJ2-3
TGTGCCAGCAGTTCCAATTGGGATTCGGGAGAGACCCAGTACTTC	CASSSNWDSGETQYF	.	.	TRBV6-5	TRBJ2-5
TGTGCCAGCAGCTTAGCTGTCGGTACAACCTACGAGCAGTACTTC	CASSLAVGTTYEQYF	.	.	TRBV7-2	TRBJ2-7
TGCGCCAGCAGCGCGACAGGGGTGAACACTGAAGCTTTCTTT	CASSATGVNTEAFF	.	TRBD1	TRBV10-2	TRBJ1-1
TGTGCCAGCAGCCAAGTTTCGGGAGTGGACACCGGGGAGCTGTTTTTT	CASSQVSGVDTGELFF	.	.	TRBV3-1/TRBV3-2	TRBJ2-2
TGTGCCAGCAGCCGCCCGGGTGGCACTGAAGCTTTCTTT	CASSRPGGTEAFF	.	.	TRBV2	TRBJ1-1
TGTGCCAGCAGTTATCTAGCGGGAGGGCCGGGGACCGGGGAGCTGTTTTTT	CASSYLAGGPGTGELFF	.	TRBD2	TRBV6-2/TRBV6-3	TRBJ2-2
TGCGCCAGCAGCCAAGGCACCGGACAACTACTAGGGGAGCAGTACTTC	CASSQGTGQLLGEQYF	.	.	TRBV4-1	TRBJ2-7
TGTGCCAGCAGCTTAACATCAGAGAACACTGAAGCTTTCTTT	CASSLTSENTEAFF	.	.	TRBV7-6	TRBJ1-1
TGTGCCAGCAGCTCCGGGGGGGCCTATGAGCAGTTCTTC	CASSSGGAYEQFF	.	TRBD2	TRBV11-3	TRBJ2-1
TGTGCCAGTAGTAGAGGCCTCAACACCGGGGAGCTGTTTTTT	CASSRGLNTGELFF	.	.	TRBV19	TRBJ2-2
TGTGCCAGCAGCCAAGATCGAGAAAAACTGTTTTTT	CASSQDREKLFF	.	.	TRBV3-1/TRBV3-2	TRBJ1-4
TGTGCCAGCAGCTTATCCAGCGAAAGCACAGATACGCAGTATTTT	CASSLSSESTDTQYF	.	.	TRBV11-3	TRBJ2-3
TGTGCCAGCAGTGGGGTCACCGGGGAGCTGTTTTTT	CASSGVTGELFF	.	.	TRBV2	TRBJ2-2
TGTGCCAGCAGCTCACCGTGGACAGGGGGAGGAGAAAAACTGTTTTTT	CASSSPWTGGGEKLFF	.	TRBD1	TRBV7-9	TRBJ1-4
TGTGCCAGCAGTTATCGAGGTGGAATCTACGAGCAGTACTTC	CASSYRGGIYEQYF	many	.	TRBV6-5	TRBJ2-7
TGTGCCACCAGTGATCCGAGGCGGGAGGGCCGCTATGAGCAGTTCTTC	CATSDPRREGRYEQFF	.	TRBD2	TRBV24-1	TRBJ2-1
TGTGCCAGCAGCTTAGGACTAGTGGAAACTGGGACCGGGGAGCTGTTTTTT	CASSLGLVETGTGELFF	.	.	TRBV7-2	TRBJ2-2
TGTGCCAGCAGGCCTCAGGGGGCACCTGGGGCCAACGTCCTGACTTTC	CASRPQGAPGANVLTF	.	TRBD1	TRBV7-9	TRBJ2-6
TGTGCCAGCAGCCAAGATCCCTTGGGAAGACGGTATTACGAGCAGTACTTC	CASSQDPLGRRYYEQYF	.	.	TRBV14	TRBJ2-7
TGTGCCAGCAGCCAGGACAGGGAGGGCGTTGTTCACCGGGAGCTGTTTTTT	CASSQDREGVVHRELFF	.	.	TRBV3-1/TRBV3-2	TRBJ2-2
TGTGCCAGCAGCTCTCGGGGAGACAAACTGTTTTTT	CASSSRGDKLFF	few	.	TRBV5-5	TRBJ1-4
TGTGCTAGTGTTGCCGATACCCGTAACACCGGGGAGCTGTTTTTT	CASVADTRNTGELFF	once	.	TRBV12-5	TRBJ2-2
TGTGCCAGCAGCCAAGGGGCGGTCAATCAGCCCCAGCATTTT	CASSQGAVNQPQHF	.	.	TRBV3-1/TRBV3-2	TRBJ1-5
TGTGCCACCTCCACTTCTGGGTATAATTCACCCCTCCACTTT	CATSTSGYNSPLHF	.	.	TRBV27	TRBJ1-6
TGTGCCAGCAGCACAGGGGGCTCTCAGTACTTC	CASSTGGSQYF	.	TRBD1	TRBV2	TRBJ2-7
TGTGCCAGAACCAGTTTTCAGGGTACCGACTACGAGCAGTACTTC	CARTSFQGTDYEQYF	.	.	TRBV5-3	TRBJ2-7